These 22 T cell receptor beta chains originate from one sample sequenced in a study of cytomegalovirus exposure and HLA in healthy donors (dated by TCRdb to the late 2010s). Library preparation was by the immunoSEQ multiplex PCR assay. The multiplex PCR relied on a mix of 60 forward primers for TCR Vbeta segments and 13 reverse primers for TCR Jbeta segments. TCRdb retrieved this table from immuneACCESS and kept in-frame rearrangements only. Not all clones are present; in checked studies, unresolved V genes account for under half, and no reason is known for the remainder. The sample table contains roughly 140,000 clones; only one count was recorded for around 65% of them. The ten largest clones represent less than 3.5% of the sample. Sample: PBMCs. These receptors were taken from a woman under 40 in good health and CMV-seropositive.

Comment on this clone: Other nucleotide sequences in the sample specify the same CDR3. This sequence joins TRBV2 and TRBJ2-7; 7 bases fit TRBD1. This CDR3 is built from 12 residues. Germline loops: CDR1 SNHLY, CDR2 FYNNEI. V gave up 4 bases and J gave up 3 bases; unmatched junction bases: 0. The CDR3 is CASSAGGYEQYF. The CDR3 bases are TGTGCCAGCAGTGCAGGGGGCTACGAGCAGTACTTC.

This clone has only a few counts. The rearrangement links TRBV27 to TRBJ2-2; 8 bases line up with TRBD2. The J segment lost 5 bases and the V segment lost 10 bases, leaving 12 bases of the junction unmatched. Germline CDR1 reads MNHEY; CDR2 reads SMNVEV (reference sequence). The CDR3 is made up of 15 amino acids. The CDR3 DNA follows: TGTGCCACGTGTCCCCGCGGGGGGCTTACCGGGGAGCTGTTTTTT. This codes for CATCPRGGLTGELFF.

This chain uses TRBV15 with TRBJ2-7; no definite D call. The CDR3 has 13 residues. The ends were cut back, 0 bases at V and 3 bases at J, with 6 bases in the middle. The V gene's germline CDR1 is LNHNV and CDR2 YYDKDF (reference sequence). The CDR3 spells CATSRDTVYEQYF. The CDR3 nucleotides read TGTGCCACCAGCAGAGACACAGTCTACGAGCAGTACTTC.

J is TRBJ1-6 and V is TRBV5-1; D ambiguous. Trimming removed 0 bases at V and 5 bases at J, with 9 bases between. The CDR3 length is 15 residues. Germline V gene data show CDR1 as SGHRS and CDR2 as YFSETQ. The CDR3 DNA sequence: TGCGCCAGCAGCTTGGAGGCGGCCAATAATTCACCCCTCCACTTT. As protein: CASSLEAANNSPLHF.

V is TRBV5-1 and J is TRBJ1-1; D possibly corresponds to TRBD1 (6 bases). The CDR3 consists of 13 residues. Germline CDR1 SGHRS, CDR2 YFSETQ. V shed 5 bases and J shed 0 bases, with 8 bases lying between them. The CDR3 spells CASRGQMNTEAFF. CDR3 coding DNA: TGCGCCAGCAGAGGACAGATGAACACTGAAGCTTTCTTT.

The rearrangement uses TRBV19 and TRBJ1-5; TRBD1 matches at 11 bases. CDR3 size: 15 residues. After removal of 3 bases from V and 6 bases from J, the junction contained 4 bases not matched to a gene. Germline-derived CDR1 and CDR2 are LNHDA and SQIVND (reference sequence). CDR3 nucleotides: TGTGCCAGTAGTATTCTCGGGACAGGGGGTCAGCCCCAGCATTTT. Amino acids: CASSILGTGGQPQHF.

The sample holds a few counts of this clone. Additional DNA sequences in this sample encode the identical CDR3. The J gene is TRBJ1-1, the V gene TRBV19, with D tentatively TRBD1 (5 bases). V was shortened by 9 bases and J by 8 bases, with 13 bases between the two germline ends. The CDR3 sequence is 11 residues long. Germline CDR1 LNHDA, CDR2 SQIVND (reference sequence). In DNA form, the CDR3 reads TGTGCCAGCTCAGGGTCAACGGAAGCTTTCTTT. Its translation is CASSGSTEAFF.

The rearrangement links TRBV5-6 to TRBJ1-6; D is unresolved. CDR3 length: 13 amino acids. The V gene's germline CDR1 is SGHDT and CDR2 YYEEEE. V lost 2 bases and J lost 8, with 8 bases in between. CDR3 nucleotide sequence: TGTGCCAGCAGCTTCGCCCTAGATTCACCCCTCCACTTT. This translates into CASSFALDSPLHF.

This clone turned up a few times. The chain combines TRBV2 with TRBJ1-2, with TRBD1 matching over 8 bases. Trimming took 4 bases from V and 8 from J; bases not matched to a gene: 9. The germline V gene has CDR1 SNHLY and CDR2 FYNNEI. The length of the CDR3 is 14 residues. In DNA form, the CDR3 reads TGTGCCAGCAGTGTTGACAGGGGCCCCGGGGGCTACACCTTC. Residues: CASSVDRGPGGYTF.

This clone has more than one count but fewer than ten. The V call is TRBV7-2, the J call TRBJ2-2; 7 nucleotides line up with TRBD2. Germline values: CDR1 SGHTA, CDR2 FQGNSA. Trimming removed 1 base from V and 1 base from J; junction bases left unmatched: 3. The CDR3 length is 16 residues. The CDR3 nucleotides are TGTGCCAGCAGCTTAGGGGGGGGAGGGAACACCGGGGAGCTGTTTTTT. Translated, it gives CASSLGGGGNTGELFF.

This clone turned up a few times. The chain joins TRBV11-2 to TRBJ1-3; unclear D gene. Germline V CDR1 and CDR2: SGHAT, FQNNGV. V was cut by 3 bases and J by 4 bases, with 7 bases left in between. This CDR3 contains 13 residues. The CDR3 bases are TGTGCCAGCAGCTTTACACAGGGAAACACCATATATTTT. Translation: CASSFTQGNTIYF.

This rearrangement joins TRBV27 to TRBJ2-3; D is undetermined. From germline, CDR1 is MNHEY and CDR2 SMNVEV (reference sequence). With 5 bases removed from V and 9 bases from J, the gap between germline ends came to 15 bases. The CDR3 runs 13 residues. The CDR3 loop reads CASSPSEFGTQYF. The CDR3 DNA is TGTGCCAGCAGTCCGTCAGAGTTCGGGACGCAGTATTTT.

The V and J genes are TRBV6-1 and TRBJ1-1; D might be TRBD1 (5 bases). The germline CDR1 and CDR2 sequences are MNHNS and SASEGT. The ends were cut back, 6 bases at V and 4 bases at J, with 15 bases in the middle. The CDR3 is made up of 14 amino acids. The CDR3 sequence: CASRPGRGSTEAFF. CDR3 nucleotide sequence: TGTGCCAGCAGGCCCGGGAGGGGCAGCACTGAAGCTTTCTTT.

The table lists this clone with a few counts. Here the CDR3 reads CASSLGHRSTYEQYF. The CDR3 region has the DNA TGCGCCAGCAGCTTGGGACATAGATCGACCTACGAGCAGTACTTC. This chain joins TRBV5-1 and TRBJ2-7; D unresolved. Germline-derived CDR1 and CDR2 are SGHRS and YFSETQ. Trimming stripped 0 bases from V and 2 bases from J, with 12 bases between. The CDR3 is made up of 15 amino acids.

The chain recombines TRBV7-9 with TRBJ1-3; TRBD1 might be the D (5 bases). Looked up from germline, CDR1 is SEHNR and CDR2 is FQNEAQ (reference sequence). The CDR3 is 16 residues long. The V end lost 3 bases, the J end lost 3 bases, and 15 bases lay between the germline ends. The CDR3 DNA sequence: TGTGCCAGCAGCTTGGGGGGTGAAGGGAGTGGAAACACCATATATTTT. Encoded protein: CASSLGGEGSGNTIYF.

The chain has TRBV5-6 and TRBJ2-7; D ambiguous. Trimming removed 2 bases at V and 5 bases at J, with 8 bases between. Germline V CDR1 and CDR2: SGHDT, YYEEEE. The CDR3 has 12 amino acids. The CDR3 sequence is CASSFGYHEQYF. Here the CDR3 DNA reads TGTGCCAGCAGCTTCGGGTACCACGAGCAGTACTTC.

V usage is TRBV6-5 and J usage is TRBJ2-7, with D perhaps TRBD2 (5 bases). The CDR3 contains 15 residues. V shed 4 bases and J shed 2 bases, with 15 bases lying between them. Germline CDR1 MNHEY, CDR2 SVGAGI. This chain's CDR3 is CASSSLGGPAYEQYF. The CDR3, as DNA: TGTGCCAGCAGTTCCCTGGGCGGGCCAGCCTACGAGCAGTACTTC.

The DNA for the CDR3 is TGTGCCTGGACTAAGGAGGCCCACTCCTACAATGAGCAGTTCTTC. It specifies CAWTKEAHSYNEQFF. V gene TRBV30 combines with J gene TRBJ2-1; tentatively, D is TRBD2 (5 bases). CDR3 length: 15 residues. Between the trimmed V and J ends, which lost 4 bases and 0 bases, there was a span of 13 bases. Germline CDR1 reads GTSNPN; CDR2 reads SVGIG (reference sequence).

There are a few counts of this clone. This chain connects TRBV2 to TRBJ1-1; no firm D call. The CDR3 has 15 amino acids. V lost 2 bases and J lost 3, with 13 bases in between. Germline-derived CDR1 and CDR2 are SNHLY and FYNNEI. The CDR3 region is CASSETPSVDTEAFF. The CDR3 DNA sequence: TGTGCCAGCAGTGAAACCCCGTCAGTGGACACTGAAGCTTTCTTT.

The J gene is TRBJ2-3, the V gene TRBV2; 11 bases align to TRBD2. The CDR3 runs 15 residues. Germline values: CDR1 SNHLY, CDR2 FYNNEI. J was trimmed by 0 bases and V by 7 bases; bases with no gene match: 3. CDR3 residues: CASTSGGISTDTQYF. The CDR3 DNA is TGTGCCAGCACTAGCGGGGGGATAAGCACAGATACGCAGTATTTT.

This CDR3 reads CASSPLTGVLGYTF. CDR3 bases: TGTGCCAGCAGCCCACTGACAGGCGTTCTCGGCTACACCTTC. This rearrangement joins TRBV7-6 to TRBJ1-2; possibly TRBD1 for D (6 bases). The germline V gene encodes CDR1 SGHVS and CDR2 FNYEAQ. V was clipped by 5 bases and J by 8 bases, with 18 bases between them. The CDR3 spans 14 residues.

V usage is TRBV2 and J usage is TRBJ2-3, with TRBD2 matching over 13 bases. Germline V CDR1 and CDR2: SNHLY, FYNNEI. With 1 base clipped from V and 2 bases from J, the junction kept 9 bases outside the gene matches. There are 19 residues in the CDR3. As DNA, the CDR3 is TGTGCCAGCAGTGAAGTAATACTAGCGGGGGGGCCACCCACAGATACGCAGTATTTT. Its translation is CASSEVILAGGPPTDTQYF. The full variable domain, completed using reference TRBV2 and TRBJ2-3, is EPEVTQTPSHQVTQMGQEVILRCVPISNHLYFYWYRQILGQKVEFLVSFYNNEISEKSEIFDDQFSVERPDGSNFTLKIRSTKLEDSAMYFCASSEVILAGGPPTDTQYFGPGTRLTVL.